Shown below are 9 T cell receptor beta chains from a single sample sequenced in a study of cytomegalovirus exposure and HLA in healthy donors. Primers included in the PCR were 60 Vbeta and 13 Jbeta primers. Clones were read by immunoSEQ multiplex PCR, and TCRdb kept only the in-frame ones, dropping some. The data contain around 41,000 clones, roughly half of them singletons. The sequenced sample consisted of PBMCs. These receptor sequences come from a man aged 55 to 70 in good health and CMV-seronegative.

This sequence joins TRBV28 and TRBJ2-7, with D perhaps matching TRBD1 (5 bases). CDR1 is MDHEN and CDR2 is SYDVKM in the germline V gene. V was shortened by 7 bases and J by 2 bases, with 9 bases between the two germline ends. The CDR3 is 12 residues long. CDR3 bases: TGTGCCAGCATGGGGCGACCCTACGAGCAGTACTTC. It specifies CASMGRPYEQYF.

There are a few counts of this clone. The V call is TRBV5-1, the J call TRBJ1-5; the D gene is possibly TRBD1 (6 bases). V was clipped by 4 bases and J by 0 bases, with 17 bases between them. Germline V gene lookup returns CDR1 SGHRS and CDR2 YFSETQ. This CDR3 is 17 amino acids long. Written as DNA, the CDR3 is TGCGCCAGCAGCCCACAATCGGGACATTATAGCAATCAGCCCCAGCATTTT. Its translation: CASSPQSGHYSNQPQHF.

This CDR3 reads CASSFPGTALNEQFF. CDR3 in DNA: TGTGCCAGCAGCTTCCCCGGGACAGCCCTCAATGAGCAGTTCTTC. This chain joins TRBV6-5 and TRBJ2-1; 7 bases are shared with TRBD1. With 6 bases clipped from V and 6 bases from J, the junction kept 11 bases outside the gene matches. CDR3 length: 15 residues. The germline CDR1 and CDR2 sequences are MNHEY and SVGAGI.

DNA for the CDR3: TGTGCCAGCAGCGTTCAACAGGGGATGGGCTACGAGCAGTACTTC. It encodes CASSVQQGMGYEQYF. The chain links TRBV9 to TRBJ2-7; 7 bases are a match to TRBD1. This CDR3 comprises 15 residues. Germline CDR1 reads SGDLS; CDR2 reads YYNGEE. With 2 bases clipped from V and 3 bases from J, the junction kept 8 bases outside the gene matches.

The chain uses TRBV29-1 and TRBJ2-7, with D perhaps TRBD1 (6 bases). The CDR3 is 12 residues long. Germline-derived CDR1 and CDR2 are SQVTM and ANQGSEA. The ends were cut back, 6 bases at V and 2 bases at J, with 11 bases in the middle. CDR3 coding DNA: TGCAGCGTCCAGACAGGACCCTACGAGCAGTACTTC. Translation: CSVQTGPYEQYF.

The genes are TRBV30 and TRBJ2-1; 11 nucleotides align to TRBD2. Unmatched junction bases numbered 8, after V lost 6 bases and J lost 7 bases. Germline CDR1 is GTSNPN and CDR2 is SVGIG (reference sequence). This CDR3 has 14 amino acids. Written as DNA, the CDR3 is TGTGCCTGTGTCCCTAGCGGGAGGTGGAATGAGCAGTTCTTC. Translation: CACVPSGRWNEQFF.

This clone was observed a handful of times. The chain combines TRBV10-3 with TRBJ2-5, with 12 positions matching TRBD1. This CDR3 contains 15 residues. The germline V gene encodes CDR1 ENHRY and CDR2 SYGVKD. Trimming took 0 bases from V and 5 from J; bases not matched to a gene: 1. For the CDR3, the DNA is TGTGCCATCAGTGAGTCGGGACAGGGGGCGGAGACCCAGTACTTC. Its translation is CAISESGQGAETQYF.

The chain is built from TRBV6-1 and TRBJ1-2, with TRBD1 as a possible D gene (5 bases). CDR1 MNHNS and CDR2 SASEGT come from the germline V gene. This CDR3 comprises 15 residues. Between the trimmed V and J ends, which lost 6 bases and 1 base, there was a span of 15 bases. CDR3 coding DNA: TGTGCCAGCAGGTTGACAGAAACCTTTAACTATGGCTACACCTTC. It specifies CASRLTETFNYGYTF.

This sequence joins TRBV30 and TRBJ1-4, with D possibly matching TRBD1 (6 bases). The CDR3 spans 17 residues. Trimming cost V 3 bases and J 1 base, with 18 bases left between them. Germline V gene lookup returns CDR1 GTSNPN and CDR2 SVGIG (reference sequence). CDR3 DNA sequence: TGTGCCTGGAGGGCGCCGGGGGGCCTGGGAACTAATGAAAAACTGTTTTTT. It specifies CAWRAPGGLGTNEKLFF.